This TCR beta chain was identified during a study of blood T cell repertoires in COVID-19. Across the study: There were acute and convalescent COVID-19 samples, and they came from the United States, Italy and Spain.

Germline V lookup: CDR1 SGHRS, CDR2 YFSETQ. The germline V and J ends were trimmed by 0 bases and 6 bases, with 18 bases remaining between them. There are 16 residues in the CDR3. Participants spanned ages about 18 to 95 years and resided in 20 to 25 US areas. Sequencing was performed with immunoSEQ multiplex PCR; in TCRdb, only in-frame clones are kept and a portion is missing. The sample shows 200,000 to 300,000 clones, about 89% of them seen only once. This rearrangement joins TRBV5-1 to TRBJ1-2, with no clear D. Sample: PBMCs or T cells enriched from blood (not recorded which). This TCR was sampled from a woman younger than 35 who had recovered from COVID-19. The CDR3 is CASSLAEGTQVNGYTF. CDR3 bases: TGCGCCAGCAGCTTGGCTGAGGGCACTCAGGTGAATGGCTACACCTTC. Complete variable domain (other parts from reference TRBV5-1 and TRBJ1-2): KAGVTQTPRYLIKTRGQQVTLSCSPISGHRSVSWYQQTPGQGLQFLFEYFSETQRNKGNFPGRFSGRQFSNSRSEMNVSTLELGDSALYLCASSLAEGTQVNGYTFGSGTRLTVV.